This T cell receptor beta chain was observed in a study of cytomegalovirus exposure and HLA in healthy donors. Findings of the study overall: Indistinguishable V segments such as TRBV6-2 and TRBV6-3 were excluded. Equally common other TCR beta chains were less clonally expanded than HLA-associated ones, a later analysis found.

Germline V CDR1 and CDR2: LGHNA, YNFKEQ. V lost 1 base to trimming and J lost 6 bases, with 11 bases between them. The CDR3 consists of 14 residues. It was with 60 Vbeta and 13 Jbeta primers that the PCR ran. Profiled with immunoSEQ multiplex PCR; TCRdb holds only in-frame clones, not every one. The data contain approximately 72,000 clones, around 79% of them singletons. Turning to this clone: Its antigen is as yet unknown.

V gene TRBV4-2 combines with J gene TRBJ2-3; D is possibly TRBD2 (5 bases). The sample taken for sequencing was PBMCs. The clonotype originates from a male donor in good health and CMV-seropositive. CDR3 in DNA: TGTGCCAGCAGCCAAGGGACTCAACACGATACGCAGTATTTT. Encoded protein: CASSQGTQHDTQYF.